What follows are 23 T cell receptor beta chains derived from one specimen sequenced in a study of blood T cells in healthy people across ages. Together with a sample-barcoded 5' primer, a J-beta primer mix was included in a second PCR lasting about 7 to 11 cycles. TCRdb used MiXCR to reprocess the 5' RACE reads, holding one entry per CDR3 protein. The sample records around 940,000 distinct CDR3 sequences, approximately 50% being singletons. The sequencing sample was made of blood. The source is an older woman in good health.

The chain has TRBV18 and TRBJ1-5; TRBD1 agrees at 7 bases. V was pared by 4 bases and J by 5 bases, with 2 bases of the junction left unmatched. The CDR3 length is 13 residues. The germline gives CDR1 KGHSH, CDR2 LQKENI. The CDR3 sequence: CASSRGTDQPQHF. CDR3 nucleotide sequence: TGTGCCAGCTCACGCGGGACAGATCAGCCCCAGCATTTT.

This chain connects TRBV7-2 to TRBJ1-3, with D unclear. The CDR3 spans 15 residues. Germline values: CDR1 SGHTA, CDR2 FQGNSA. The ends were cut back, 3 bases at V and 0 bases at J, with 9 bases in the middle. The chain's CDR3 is CASSLDASSGNTIYF. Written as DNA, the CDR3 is TGTGCCAGCAGCTTGGACGCCAGCTCTGGAAACACCATATATTTT.

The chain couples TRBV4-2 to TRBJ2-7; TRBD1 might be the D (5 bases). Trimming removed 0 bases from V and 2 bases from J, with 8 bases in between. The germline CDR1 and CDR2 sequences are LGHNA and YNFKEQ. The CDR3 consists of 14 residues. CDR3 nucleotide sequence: TGTGCCAGCAGCCAAGACGAGGACACCTACGAGCAGTACTTC. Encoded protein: CASSQDEDTYEQYF.

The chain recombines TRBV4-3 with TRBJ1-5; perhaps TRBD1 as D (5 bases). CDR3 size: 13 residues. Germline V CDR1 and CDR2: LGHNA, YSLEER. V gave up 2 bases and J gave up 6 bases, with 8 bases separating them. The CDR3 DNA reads TGCGCCAGCAGCCAACAGGGAGGTCAGCCCCAGCATTTT. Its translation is CASSQQGGQPQHF.

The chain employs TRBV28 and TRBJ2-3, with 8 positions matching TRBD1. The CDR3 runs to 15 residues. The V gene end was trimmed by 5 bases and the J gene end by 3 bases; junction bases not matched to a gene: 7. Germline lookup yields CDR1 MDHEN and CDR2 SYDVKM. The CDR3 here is CASSLGTGLTDTQYF. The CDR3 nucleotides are TGTGCCAGCAGTCTGGGGACAGGCTTGACAGATACGCAGTATTTT. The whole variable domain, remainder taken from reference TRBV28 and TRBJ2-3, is DVKVTQSSRYLVKRTGEKVFLECVQDMDHENMFWYRQDPGLGLRLIYFSYDVKMKEKGDIPEGYSVSREKKERFSLILESASTNQTSMYLCASSLGTGLTDTQYFGPGTRLTVL.

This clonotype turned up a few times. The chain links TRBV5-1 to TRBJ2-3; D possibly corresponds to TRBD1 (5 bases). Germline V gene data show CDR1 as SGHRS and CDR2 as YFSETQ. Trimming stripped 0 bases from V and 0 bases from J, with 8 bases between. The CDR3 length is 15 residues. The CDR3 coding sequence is TGCGCCAGCAGCTTGGCCGACAGAAGCACAGATACGCAGTATTTT. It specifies CASSLADRSTDTQYF. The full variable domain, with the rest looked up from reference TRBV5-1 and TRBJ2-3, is KAGVTQTPRYLIKTRGQQVTLSCSPISGHRSVSWYQQTPGQGLQFLFEYFSETQRNKGNFPGRFSGRQFSNSRSEMNVSTLELGDSALYLCASSLADRSTDTQYFGPGTRLTVL.

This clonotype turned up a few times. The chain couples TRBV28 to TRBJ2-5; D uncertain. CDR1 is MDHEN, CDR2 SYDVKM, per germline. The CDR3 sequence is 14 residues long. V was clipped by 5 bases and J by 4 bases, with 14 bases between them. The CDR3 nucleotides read TGTGCCAGCAGTCGCCCCAGCTATGGAGAGACCCAGTACTTC. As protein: CASSRPSYGETQYF.

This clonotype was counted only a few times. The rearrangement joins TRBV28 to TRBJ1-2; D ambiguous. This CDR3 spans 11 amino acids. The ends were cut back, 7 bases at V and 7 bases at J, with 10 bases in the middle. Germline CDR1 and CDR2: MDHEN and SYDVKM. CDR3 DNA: TGTGCCAGCAAGGAGGGTGCTGGCTACACCTTC. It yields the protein CASKEGAGYTF.

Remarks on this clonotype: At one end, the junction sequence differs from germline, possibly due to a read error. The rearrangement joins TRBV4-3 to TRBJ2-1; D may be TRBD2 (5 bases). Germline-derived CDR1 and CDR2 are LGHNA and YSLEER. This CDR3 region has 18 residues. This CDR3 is CASSPGLIGGGSYNEQFF. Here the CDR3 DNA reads TGCGCCAGCAGCCCGGGGTTGATAGGCGGAGGCTCCTACAACGAGCAGTTCTTC.

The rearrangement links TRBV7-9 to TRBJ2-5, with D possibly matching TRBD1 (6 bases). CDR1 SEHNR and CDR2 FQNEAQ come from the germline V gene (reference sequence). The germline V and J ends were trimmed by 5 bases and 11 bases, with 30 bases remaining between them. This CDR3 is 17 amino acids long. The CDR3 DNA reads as TGTGCCAGCAGCGTACCGACAGGAGAACCCTTTTTAATCGGGCAGTACTTC. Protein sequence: CASSVPTGEPFLIGQYF. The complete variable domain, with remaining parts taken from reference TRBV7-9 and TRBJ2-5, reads DTGVSQNPRHKITKRGQNVTFRCDPISEHNRLYWYRQTLGQGPEFLTYFQNEAQLEKSRLLSDRFSAERPKGSFSTLEIQRTEQGDSAMYLCASSVPTGEPFLIGQYFGPGTRLLVL.

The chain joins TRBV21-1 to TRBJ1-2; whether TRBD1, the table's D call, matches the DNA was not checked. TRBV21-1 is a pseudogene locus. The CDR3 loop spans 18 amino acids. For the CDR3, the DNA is TGTGCCAGCAGCAAAAAGGTGGGACAGGGAAAAAGGAACTATGGCTACACCTTC. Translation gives CASSKKVGQGKRNYGYTF.

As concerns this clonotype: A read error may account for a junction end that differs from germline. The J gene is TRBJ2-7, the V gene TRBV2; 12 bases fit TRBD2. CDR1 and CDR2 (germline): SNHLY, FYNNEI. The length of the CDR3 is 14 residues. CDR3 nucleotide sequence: TGCGCCAGCAGGGCGACTAGCGGGAGAGAGGCCCAGTACTTC. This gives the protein CASRATSGREAQYF.

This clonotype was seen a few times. CDR3 sequence reads: CSAQIHMLVEQFF. CDR3 sequence (DNA): TGCAGTGCCCAGATACACATGCTTGTTGAGCAGTTCTTC. The chain combines TRBV20-1 with TRBJ2-1, with D hard to call. V was trimmed by 6 bases and J by 9 bases, leaving 18 bases between them. The CDR3 has 13 residues. Germline-derived CDR1 and CDR2 are DFQATT and SNEGSKA (reference sequence).

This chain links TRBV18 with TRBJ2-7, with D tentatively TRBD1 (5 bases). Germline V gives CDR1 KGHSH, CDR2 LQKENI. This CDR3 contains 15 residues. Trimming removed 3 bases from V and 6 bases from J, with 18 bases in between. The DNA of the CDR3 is TGTGCCAGCTCACCCGCCAGGGAAGGTCTTCGCGAGCAGTACTTC. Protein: CASSPAREGLREQYF.

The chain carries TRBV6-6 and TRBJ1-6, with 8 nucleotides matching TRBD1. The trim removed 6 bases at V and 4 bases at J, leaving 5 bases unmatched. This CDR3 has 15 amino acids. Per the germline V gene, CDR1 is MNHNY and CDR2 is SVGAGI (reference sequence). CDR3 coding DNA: TGTGCCAGCAGGGGGACAGGCGATTATAATTCACCCCTCCACTTT. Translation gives CASRGTGDYNSPLHF.

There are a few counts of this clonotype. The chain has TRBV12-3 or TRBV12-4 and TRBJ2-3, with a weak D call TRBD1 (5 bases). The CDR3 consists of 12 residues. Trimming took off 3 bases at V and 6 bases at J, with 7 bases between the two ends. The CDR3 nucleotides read TGTGCCAGCAGTTTTTACAGGGATACGCAGTATTTT. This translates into CASSFYRDTQYF.

CDR3 coding DNA: TGTGCCAGCAGCACAACAGGGGCCTCGACAGATACGCAGTATTTT. Translation gives CASSTTGASTDTQYF. V is TRBV7-3 and J is TRBJ2-3, with TRBD1 identical over 7 bases. Trimming cost V 5 bases and J 3 bases; bases outside gene matches: 8. Germline V CDR1 and CDR2: SGHTA, FQGTGA. The CDR3 loop spans 15 amino acids.

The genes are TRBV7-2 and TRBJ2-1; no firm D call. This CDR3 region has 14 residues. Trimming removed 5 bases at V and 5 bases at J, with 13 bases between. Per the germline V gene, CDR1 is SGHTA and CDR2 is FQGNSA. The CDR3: CASSLSPSNNEQFF. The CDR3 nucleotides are TGTGCCAGCAGCCTTAGTCCTAGTAACAATGAGCAGTTCTTC.

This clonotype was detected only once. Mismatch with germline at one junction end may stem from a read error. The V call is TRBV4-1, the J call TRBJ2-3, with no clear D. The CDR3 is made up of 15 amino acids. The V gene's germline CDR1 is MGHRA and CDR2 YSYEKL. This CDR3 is CASSQSRTTQDMQYF. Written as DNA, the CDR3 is TGCGCCAGCAGCCAATCTAGGACCACCCAGGATATGCAGTATTTT.

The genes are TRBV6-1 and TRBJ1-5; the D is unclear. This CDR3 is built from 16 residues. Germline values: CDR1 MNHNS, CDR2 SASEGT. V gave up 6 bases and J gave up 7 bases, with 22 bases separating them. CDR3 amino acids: CASRLYYASRDQPQHF. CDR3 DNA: TGTGCCAGCAGATTATATTACGCTTCCCGTGACCAGCCCCAGCATTTT.

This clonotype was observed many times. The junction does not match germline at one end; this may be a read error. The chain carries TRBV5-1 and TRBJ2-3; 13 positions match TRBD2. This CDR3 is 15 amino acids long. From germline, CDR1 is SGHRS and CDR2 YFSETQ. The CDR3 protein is CASSLGLAGVDTQYF. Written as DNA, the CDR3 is TGTGCCAGCAGTCTCGGACTAGCGGGAGTGGATACGCAGTATTTT.

Written as DNA, the CDR3 is TGTGCCAGCAGTTTACTCCTCTTGGGCTACACCTTC. As protein: CASSLLLLGYTF. The chain combines TRBV27 with TRBJ1-2; D gene uncertain. Per germline, CDR1 MNHEY and CDR2 SMNVEV (reference sequence). V lost 2 bases and J 8 bases, leaving 9 bases between the germline ends. This CDR3 is 12 amino acids long.

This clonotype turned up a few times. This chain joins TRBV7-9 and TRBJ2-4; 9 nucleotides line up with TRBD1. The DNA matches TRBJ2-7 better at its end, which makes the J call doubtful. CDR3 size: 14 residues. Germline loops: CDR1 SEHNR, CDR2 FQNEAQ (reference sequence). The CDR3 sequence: CASSLDRGQYEQYF. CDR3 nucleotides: TGTGCCAGCAGCTTAGACAGGGGGCAGTACGAGCAGTACTTC.